The TCR beta chain under discussion was sequenced for a study of blood T cell repertoires in COVID-19. Under the authors' procedure: Reference gene primer amplification gave nucleated cell count estimates. Sequencing used immunoSEQ multiplex PCR; TCRdb keeps in-frame clones, though not all of them. Clonal size and the V and J genes are those of that table, whereas D and trimming came from the DNA. The repertoire consists of just over 350,000 clones, with 86% occurring once and the leading ten covering under 8.5%. CDR3 length: 15 amino acids. V was trimmed by 2 bases and J by 0 bases, leaving 10 bases between them. In germline, CDR1 is MNHEY, CDR2 SVGEGT.

The rearrangement uses TRBV6-2 or TRBV6-3 and TRBJ1-2; maybe TRBD1 (6 bases). Sequenced material: peripheral blood. The receptor's source is a woman aged 55-69 years with COVID-19, enrolled during active disease. In DNA, the CDR3 is TGTGCCAGCAGTTACCTACAGGGAGCTAACTATGGCTACACCTTC. It yields the protein CASSYLQGANYGYTF.